The 26 T cell receptor beta chains below come from one sample, sequenced in a study of T cell responses to AZD1222 COVID-19 vaccine (dated by TCRdb to the early 2020s). Library method: the immunoSEQ multiplex PCR assay. What TCRdb holds here is the immuneACCESS table cut down to in-frame rearrangements. Part of the clones is not present; checked against another copy, under half of the missing clones reflect an unresolved V gene, and the others are unexplained. The sample table holds about 200,000 clones, of which about 94% were seen once. Of the sample, approximately 1% is held by the ten largest clones. What the time point label conveys for this sample: about 28 days (+/-7) after the second vaccine dose. Sequencing was performed on peripheral blood, taken 28 days after the second AZD1222 dose. The receptors here all came from an adult who received the AZD1222 COVID-19 vaccine.

As for this clone: It is unclear where the CDR3 begins or ends on the DNA, so no DNA is shown, and the CDR3 is as TCRdb lists it. The chain couples TRBV6-6 to TRBJ1-3; the table's D call TRBD1 went unverified against the DNA. The CDR3 contains 16 residues when both ends are counted. The germline V gene has CDR1 MNHNY and CDR2 SVGAGI (reference sequence). The CDR3 loop is CASSTSDIVSGNTIYF.

This clone was observed a single time. Other DNA sequences in this specimen translate into the identical CDR3. The chain links TRBV27 to TRBJ1-5; 10 nucleotides match TRBD1. There are 14 residues in the CDR3. The V gene's germline CDR1 is MNHEY and CDR2 SMNVEV (reference sequence). The junction had 3 bases not matched to a gene; V was cut back by 5 bases and J by 5 bases. For the CDR3, the DNA is TGTGCCAGCAGTCCCGGGACAGGGGATCAGCCCCAGCATTTT. Its translation: CASSPGTGDQPQHF.

The gene calls are TRBV19 and TRBJ2-1; TRBD1 aligns across 10 bases. The CDR3 has 16 amino acids. Germline V CDR1 and CDR2: LNHDA, SQIVND (reference sequence). Unmatched junction bases numbered 9, after V lost 6 bases and J lost 4 bases. The CDR3 DNA sequence: TGTGCCAGTAGCCCCCCGGACAGGGGGGTATACAATGAGCAGTTCTTC. This codes for CASSPPDRGVYNEQFF.

The CDR3 sequence is CASSPGINQPQHF. The CDR3 nucleotides read TGTGCCAGCAGTCCCGGTATCAATCAGCCCCAGCATTTT. This chain joins TRBV7-2 and TRBJ1-5; no definite D call. The CDR3 length is 13 residues. CDR1 and CDR2 (germline): SGHTA, FQGNSA. Trimming cost V 6 bases and J 3 bases, with 9 bases left between them.

This chain connects TRBV29-1 to TRBJ2-7; no reliable D call. Germline values: CDR1 SQVTM, CDR2 ANQGSEA. V gave up 6 bases and J gave up 0 bases, with 15 bases separating them. CDR3 length equals 14 residues. CDR3 nucleotide sequence: TGCAGCGTGAGAGACGGGTTTAGCTCCTACGAGCAGTACTTC. Residues: CSVRDGFSSYEQYF.

The V call is TRBV2, the J call TRBJ1-1; no clear D. Looked up from germline, CDR1 is SNHLY and CDR2 is FYNNEI. This CDR3 is 14 amino acids long. V was pared by 3 bases and J by 4 bases, with 12 bases between. The CDR3 coding sequence is TGTGCCAGCAGTGACCGGGATGATCGCACTGAAGCTTTCTTT. This codes for CASSDRDDRTEAFF.

The chain joins TRBV4-1 to TRBJ1-2; D perhaps matches TRBD1 (5 bases). The germline V gene has CDR1 MGHRA and CDR2 YSYEKL. Deletions cut 0 bases from V and 0 bases from J, with 8 bases between. This CDR3 spans 15 amino acids. As DNA, the CDR3 is TGCGCCAGCAGCCAAGACGTGACAGCTAACTATGGCTACACCTTC. Its protein is CASSQDVTANYGYTF.

This sequence joins TRBV4-1 and TRBJ1-5; no firm D call. Germline lookup yields CDR1 MGHRA and CDR2 YSYEKL. The CDR3 has 19 amino acids. V was trimmed by 0 bases and J by 7 bases, leaving 25 bases between them. The CDR3: CASSQDTSGSLPPHQPQHF. The CDR3 nucleotides read TGCGCCAGCAGCCAAGACACCTCGGGGTCTCTGCCTCCTCACCAGCCCCAGCATTTT.

The J gene is TRBJ1-2, the V gene TRBV7-8; D is undetermined. The CDR3 is 13 amino acids. The V end was cut by 0 bases, the J end by 8 bases, with 10 bases between. In germline, CDR1 is SGHVS, CDR2 FQNEAQ. In DNA form, the CDR3 reads TGTGCCAGCAGCTTAGCCGGGTACGGGGGCTACACCTTC. Its protein product is CASSLAGYGGYTF. The variable domain in full, with the rest retrieved from reference TRBV7-8 and TRBJ1-2, is GAGVSQSPRYKVAKRGQDVALRCDPISGHVSLFWYQQALGQGPEFLTYFQNEAQLDKSGLPSDRFFAERPEGSVSTLKIQRTQQEDSAVYLCASSLAGYGGYTFGSGTRLTVV.

The chain recombines TRBV3-1 (or the pseudogene TRBV3-2) with TRBJ1-3, with 7 bases aligning to TRBD1. Losses at the gene ends were 3 bases for V and 4 bases for J; bases not matched to a gene: 6. Germline CDR1 LGHDT, CDR2 YNNKEL (reference sequence). CDR3 length: 15 residues. The CDR3 bases are TGTGCCAGCAGCCATGATGGGACAGTCGGAAACACCATATATTTT. This codes for CASSHDGTVGNTIYF.

The chain has TRBV3-1 (or the pseudogene TRBV3-2) and TRBJ2-5, with 10 bases lining up with TRBD1. V dropped 1 base and J dropped 5; count of bases not matched to a gene: 7. CDR3 size: 16 residues. The germline V gene encodes CDR1 LGHDT and CDR2 YNNKEL (reference sequence). In DNA form, the CDR3 reads TGTGCCAGCAGCCAAGGACAGGGGGCGCGTTTGGAGACCCAGTACTTC. Amino acids: CASSQGQGARLETQYF.

J is TRBJ1-1 and V is TRBV5-1, with D possibly TRBD1 on 6 matching bases. Germline CDR1 is SGHRS and CDR2 is YFSETQ. Trimming pared 3 bases from V and 6 bases from J, leaving 18 bases between. The CDR3 has 15 residues. As DNA, the CDR3 is TGCGCCAGCAGCTCTAATTGGGGGGCAAAGGCTGAAGCTTTCTTT. Protein: CASSSNWGAKAEAFF.

This clone was detected only once. The CDR3 nucleotides read TGTGCCAGCAGCCAACCCGACCCCGGAATAGCGGGGGGGTACGGAGGCGAGCAGTTCTTC. Amino acid sequence: CASSQPDPGIAGGYGGEQFF. V is TRBV3-1 (or the pseudogene TRBV3-2) and J is TRBJ2-1, with 11 nucleotides matching TRBD2. The V segment lost 2 bases and the J segment 10 bases; nucleotides outside the gene matches: 22. Germline assignment: CDR1 LGHDT and CDR2 YNNKEL (reference sequence). The CDR3 length is 20 residues.

The chain uses TRBV7-3 and TRBJ1-1; 8 bases agree with TRBD1. Germline CDR1 is SGHTA and CDR2 is FQGTGA. The V and J ends lost 5 bases and 1 base, in that order; junction bases with no gene match: 3. The CDR3 totals 14 residues. In DNA, the CDR3 is TGTGCCAGCAGCGGACAGGGTTCGAACACTGAAGCTTTCTTT. It yields the protein CASSGQGSNTEAFF.

The gene calls are TRBV12-5 and TRBJ2-3, with D unclear. Germline V gives CDR1 LGHNT, CDR2 FRNRAP. The CDR3 length is 13 residues. The germline V and J ends were trimmed by 1 base and 0 bases, with 2 bases remaining between them. CDR3 residues: CASGLGSTDTQYF. The CDR3 DNA sequence: TGTGCTAGTGGTTTGGGAAGCACAGATACGCAGTATTTT.

Concerning this clone: Its ends do not fully match the called genes, so a read error is possible. V usage is TRBV18 and J usage is TRBJ2-3, with 7 bases identical to TRBD1. The CDR3 contains 15 residues. Germline CDR1 and CDR2: KGHSH and LQKENI. The CDR3 sequence is CASLPRAGGTDTQYF. In nucleotides, the CDR3 is TGTGCCAGCTTACCACGGGCAGGGGGAACAGATACGCAGTATTTT.

The J gene is TRBJ1-1, the V gene TRBV25-1, with D unresolved. There are 15 residues in the CDR3. Trimming left V 5 bases short and J 3 bases short, with 16 bases between. CDR1 MGHDK and CDR2 SYGVNS come from the germline V gene. The CDR3: CASSIRGIRDTEAFF. CDR3 bases: TGTGCCAGCAGTATAAGAGGGATTCGAGACACTGAAGCTTTCTTT.

This chain uses TRBV6-2 or TRBV6-3 with TRBJ1-1; D remains unclear. CDR1 is MNHEY, CDR2 SVGEGT, per germline. The CDR3 is 13 residues long. V was cut by 7 bases and J by 0 bases, with 9 bases left in between. The CDR3 DNA reads as TGTGCCAGCACCCCCGAAATGAACACTGAAGCTTTCTTT. Protein product: CASTPEMNTEAFF.

The gene calls are TRBV19 and TRBJ1-5, with D possibly being TRBD1 (5 bases). CDR1 is LNHDA and CDR2 is SQIVND in the germline V gene (reference sequence). This CDR3 is built from 13 residues. V lost 5 bases and J 7 bases, leaving 12 bases between the germline ends. CDR3 nucleotides: TGTGCCAGTAGTTATGGGGGGGACCAGCCCCAGCATTTT. Its translation: CASSYGGDQPQHF.

The chain couples TRBV7-9 to TRBJ2-3; 7 bases map to TRBD1. Germline-derived CDR1 and CDR2 are SEHNR and FQNEAQ (reference sequence). The CDR3 contains 17 residues. V shed 7 bases, J shed 0 bases, and the junction held 13 bases outside the gene matches. CDR3 loop: CASMLPSRTGSTDTQYF. CDR3 in DNA: TGTGCCAGCATGCTACCATCGAGGACAGGAAGCACAGATACGCAGTATTTT.

The chain recombines TRBV2 with TRBJ1-2, with no clear D. The CDR3 totals 14 residues. V lost 2 bases to trimming and J lost 10 bases, with 17 bases between them. The germline V gene has CDR1 SNHLY and CDR2 FYNNEI. The CDR3 DNA reads as TGTGCCAGCAGTGAATGGACGACGGAGGGTGACTACACCTTC. As protein: CASSEWTTEGDYTF.

V usage is TRBV21-1 and J usage is TRBJ1-2; no DNA check was done on the table's D call, TRBD1. TRBV21-1 is a listed pseudogene. The CDR3 sequence is 15 residues long. CDR3 loop: CASSSPPQTGDGYTF. CDR3 coding DNA: TGTGCCAGCAGCAGCCCTCCCCAGACAGGGGATGGCTACACCTTC.

The chain recombines TRBV6-1 with TRBJ1-1; no definite D call. CDR3 length: 15 residues. Per germline, CDR1 MNHNS and CDR2 SASEGT. Deletions cut 2 bases from V and 1 base from J, with 11 bases between. The CDR3 loop is CASSELPRANTEAFF. The CDR3 DNA follows: TGTGCCAGCAGTGAATTGCCCAGAGCGAACACTGAAGCTTTCTTT.

The rearrangement joins TRBV10-3 to TRBJ2-7; possible D gene TRBD2, 6 bases. V shed 0 bases and J shed 0 bases, with 9 bases lying between them. This CDR3 has 15 residues. CDR1 and CDR2 (germline): ENHRY, SYGVKD. CDR3 nucleotides: TGTGCCATCAGTGAGTCTTACGGGGGCTCCTACGAGCAGTACTTC. Its translation: CAISESYGGSYEQYF.

The gene calls are TRBV4-3 and TRBJ1-4, with D tentatively TRBD1 (6 bases). Trimming stripped 0 bases from V and 2 bases from J, with 10 bases between. CDR1 LGHNA and CDR2 YSLEER come from the germline V gene. The CDR3 spans 16 residues. CDR3 DNA sequence: TGCGCCAGCAGCCAAGACAGGGGTTGGACTAATGAAAAACTGTTTTTT. As protein: CASSQDRGWTNEKLFF.

The chain combines TRBV21-1 with TRBJ1-5; TRBD1, the table's D call, lacks a check against the DNA. TRBV21-1 has pseudogene status. The CDR3 is made up of 16 amino acids. The chain's CDR3 is CASSKALKGDNQPQHF. The DNA of the CDR3 is TGTGCCAGCAGCAAAGCGCTGAAAGGGGATAATCAGCCCCAGCATTTT.